The 25 T cell receptor beta chains listed next were all sequenced from one sample in a study of blood T cell repertoires in COVID-19 (dated by TCRdb to the early 2020s). Receptor libraries were prepared by the immunoSEQ multiplex PCR assay. TCRdb's version of the immuneACCESS table is confined to in-frame rearrangements and falls short of the full clone set. An unresolved V gene accounts for under half of the shortfall where checked; the remainder is of unknown origin. For this sample the table gives roughly 120,000 clones, of which less than 75% were detected only once. Of the sample, approximately 8% falls within the top ten clones. The specimen sequenced was peripheral blood. Every receptor here comes from a woman aged 55 to 70 with acute or convalescent COVID-19.

The V call is TRBV7-2, the J call TRBJ2-1; TRBD2 aligns across 11 bases. V was pared by 4 bases and J by 7 bases, with 6 bases of the junction left unmatched. The CDR3 is 15 residues long. Germline CDR1 SGHTA, CDR2 FQGNSA. CDR3 loop: CASSYLAGGGNEQFF. CDR3 DNA sequence: TGTGCCAGCAGCTACCTAGCGGGGGGTGGTAATGAGCAGTTCTTC.

V gene TRBV6-2 or TRBV6-3 combines with J gene TRBJ1-2, with TRBD1 identical over 7 bases. The trim removed 4 bases at V and 0 bases at J, leaving 5 bases unmatched. This CDR3 is built from 15 residues. Per the germline V gene, CDR1 is MNHEY and CDR2 is SVGEGT. The CDR3 DNA sequence: TGTGCCAGCAGTTTCAGGACAGGAGCTAACTATGGCTACACCTTC. As protein: CASSFRTGANYGYTF.

This rearrangement joins TRBV5-1 to TRBJ1-2; D call uncertain. Between the trimmed V and J ends, which lost 7 bases and 4 bases, there was a span of 17 bases. From germline, CDR1 is SGHRS and CDR2 YFSETQ. The CDR3 spans 14 residues. The CDR3 loop is CASAVDEGVYGYTF. Here the CDR3 DNA reads TGCGCCAGCGCCGTCGACGAGGGAGTCTATGGCTACACCTTC.

The chain carries TRBV4-1 and TRBJ1-4; TRBD1 might be the D (6 bases). Trimming removed 3 bases from V and 4 bases from J, with 15 bases in between. Germline loops: CDR1 MGHRA, CDR2 YSYEKL. CDR3 length: 16 amino acids. The CDR3 loop is CASSQAIRQDNEKLFF. In DNA form, the CDR3 reads TGCGCCAGCAGCCAGGCAATAAGACAGGATAATGAAAAACTGTTTTTT.

V is TRBV7-8 and J is TRBJ2-5; 12 bases fit TRBD2. Germline V gene sequence: CDR1 SGHVS, CDR2 FQNEAQ. CDR3 length: 18 residues. V dropped 1 base and J dropped 3; count of bases not matched to a gene: 9. In nucleotides, the CDR3 is TGTGCCAGCAGCTTAGTGCCGACTAGCGGGGGCACTAAAGAGACCCAGTACTTC. Encoded protein: CASSLVPTSGGTKETQYF.

V and J are TRBV5-6 and TRBJ1-3, with 9 nucleotides matching TRBD1. V lost 4 bases, J lost 0 bases, and 5 bases stayed unmatched. Looked up from germline, CDR1 is SGHDT and CDR2 is YYEEEE. This CDR3 is built from 16 residues. CDR3 nucleotide sequence: TGTGCCAGCAGCCGGGACAGGGAGGACTCTGGAAACACCATATATTTT. This codes for CASSRDREDSGNTIYF.

The gene calls are TRBV18 and TRBJ1-1; no definite D call. V dropped 3 bases and J dropped 4 bases, with 9 bases sitting between them. CDR3 length: 13 amino acids. Germline V CDR1 and CDR2: KGHSH, LQKENI. The CDR3 region is CASSPEQSTEAFF. The DNA of the CDR3 is TGTGCCAGCTCACCGGAACAGTCCACTGAAGCTTTCTTT.

The chain links TRBV5-1 to TRBJ2-6, with D possibly being TRBD2 (6 bases). The CDR3 loop spans 18 amino acids. V was shortened by 0 bases and J by 0 bases, with 13 bases between the two germline ends. Germline V gene sequence: CDR1 SGHRS, CDR2 YFSETQ. For the CDR3, the DNA is TGCGCCAGCAGCTTGGGGGAGGTCGCTTACTCTGGGGCCAACGTCCTGACTTTC. Encoded protein: CASSLGEVAYSGANVLTF. Drawing the rest from reference TRBV5-1 and TRBJ2-6, the complete variable domain is KAGVTQTPRYLIKTRGQQVTLSCSPISGHRSVSWYQQTPGQGLQFLFEYFSETQRNKGNFPGRFSGRQFSNSRSEMNVSTLELGDSALYLCASSLGEVAYSGANVLTFGAGSRLTVL.

The chain carries TRBV27 and TRBJ2-7; 10 bases are shared with TRBD2. J was trimmed by 3 bases and V by 5 bases; bases with no gene match: 7. CDR3 length: 15 residues. Germline-derived CDR1 and CDR2 are MNHEY and SMNVEV (reference sequence). CDR3 in amino acids: CASSTPSGGRYEQYF. CDR3 nucleotides: TGTGCCAGCAGTACTCCTAGCGGGGGCCGCTACGAGCAGTACTTC.

This clone was picked up a small number of times. This rearrangement joins TRBV7-8 to TRBJ1-2; unclear D gene. The V end was cut by 2 bases, the J end by 4 bases, with 14 bases between. CDR3 length equals 15 residues. Looked up from germline, CDR1 is SGHVS and CDR2 is FQNEAQ. Written as DNA, the CDR3 is TGTGCCAGCAGCTTAATGCAGTCGCGGGGCTATGGCTACACCTTC. Encoded protein: CASSLMQSRGYGYTF.

The chain couples TRBV9 to TRBJ2-5; D call uncertain. The CDR3 has 15 amino acids. Germline V CDR1 and CDR2: SGDLS, YYNGEE. V gave up 0 bases and J gave up 5 bases, with 14 bases separating them. This chain's CDR3 is CASSVDPSGVETQYF. CDR3 nucleotide sequence: TGTGCCAGCAGCGTAGACCCTTCCGGTGTGGAGACCCAGTACTTC.

J is TRBJ2-2 and V is TRBV20-1; maybe TRBD2 (6 bases). The CDR3 length is 15 residues. Germline V lookup: CDR1 DFQATT, CDR2 SNEGSKA (reference sequence). The ends were cut back, 3 bases at V and 2 bases at J, with 13 bases in the middle. The CDR3: CSASPWGGNTGELFF. The CDR3 nucleotides are TGCAGTGCTAGTCCCTGGGGAGGCAACACCGGGGAGCTGTTTTTT.

This clone was counted at least ten times. The chain recombines TRBV19 with TRBJ1-3, with D possibly matching TRBD1 (6 bases). Trimming removed 4 bases from V and 4 bases from J, with 17 bases in between. CDR1 is LNHDA and CDR2 is SQIVND in the germline V gene (reference sequence). This CDR3 has 16 amino acids. The CDR3, as DNA: TGTGCCAGTAGTAGGCCAACCGGGACACCCGGAAACACCATATATTTT. Its translation: CASSRPTGTPGNTIYF.

This rearrangement joins TRBV5-1 to TRBJ1-1, with 7 bases aligning to TRBD1. Trimming at V came to 8 bases and at J to 1 base, leaving 5 bases not matched to a gene. Germline V CDR1 and CDR2: SGHRS, YFSETQ. This CDR3 spans 13 amino acids. The CDR3 DNA reads as TGCGCCAGTACGGGACAGCAGAACACTGAAGCTTTCTTT. This sequence encodes CASTGQQNTEAFF. Drawing the rest from reference TRBV5-1 and TRBJ1-1, the complete variable domain is KAGVTQTPRYLIKTRGQQVTLSCSPISGHRSVSWYQQTPGQGLQFLFEYFSETQRNKGNFPGRFSGRQFSNSRSEMNVSTLELGDSALYLCASTGQQNTEAFFGQGTRLTVV.

V and J are TRBV6-5 and TRBJ1-3; a possible D gene is TRBD1 (5 bases). The length of the CDR3 is 13 residues. Deletions cut 7 bases from V and 0 bases from J, with 7 bases between. Germline CDR1 reads MNHEY; CDR2 reads SVGAGI. The CDR3 sequence: CASTGLSGNTIYF. The CDR3 DNA sequence: TGTGCCAGCACAGGGCTCTCTGGAAACACCATATATTTT.

The J gene is TRBJ2-6, the V gene TRBV19; 8 nucleotides agree with TRBD1. V lost 3 bases and J lost 3; bases outside the gene matches: 4. This CDR3 is built from 16 residues. Germline V gene lookup returns CDR1 LNHDA and CDR2 SQIVND (reference sequence). The CDR3 reads CASSIGQGVGANVLTF. CDR3 DNA: TGTGCCAGTAGTATCGGACAGGGAGTTGGGGCCAACGTCCTGACTTTC.

V and J are TRBV9 and TRBJ1-5; a weak D match, TRBD1 (5 bases). CDR1 and CDR2 from the germline V gene are SGDLS and YYNGEE. The length of the CDR3 is 15 residues. Trimming took 0 bases from V and 5 from J, leaving 12 bases between them. The CDR3 reads CASSVGEGSYQPQHF. CDR3 sequence (DNA): TGTGCCAGCAGCGTAGGGGAGGGGTCCTATCAGCCCCAGCATTTT.

This clone was counted a few times. The CDR3 is CASSQGQSSYEQYF. CDR3 coding DNA: TGCGCCAGCAGCCAAGGCCAGTCCTCCTACGAGCAGTACTTC. The J gene is TRBJ2-7, the V gene TRBV4-1; no firm D call. Trimming stripped 1 base from V and 0 bases from J, with 7 bases between. The CDR3 has 14 residues. Germline V gene lookup returns CDR1 MGHRA and CDR2 YSYEKL.

J is TRBJ1-1 and V is TRBV5-1; D is unresolved. CDR1 is SGHRS and CDR2 is YFSETQ in the germline V gene. This CDR3 has 15 residues. Trimming stripped 7 bases from V and 0 bases from J, with 16 bases between. The CDR3 sequence is CASRPGARMNTEAFF. CDR3 in DNA: TGCGCCAGCCGACCGGGAGCCCGGATGAACACTGAAGCTTTCTTT.

This clone was seen only a few times. CDR3 sequence (DNA): TGCGCCAGCAGCAGGAACCGGGACAGGGTCCTATCCCGCGACCGAGGGCAGGGAACTGAAGCTTTCTTT. It yields the protein CASSRNRDRVLSRDRGQGTEAFF. The chain uses TRBV5-1 and TRBJ1-1; 9 bases line up with TRBD1. The CDR3 is 23 amino acids. Germline CDR1 and CDR2: SGHRS and YFSETQ. After removal of 4 bases from V and 5 bases from J, the junction contained 33 bases not matched to a gene.

This clone was seen a handful of times. The rearrangement joins TRBV27 to TRBJ1-2, with D maybe TRBD1 (6 bases). The V gene lost 0 bases and the J gene lost 9 bases, with 17 bases spanning the gap. Germline values: CDR1 MNHEY, CDR2 SMNVEV (reference sequence). CDR3 length: 15 residues. DNA of the CDR3: TGTGCCAGCAGTTTATCGATCGGCAGGGGCGTCCGCTACACCTTC. Translated: CASSLSIGRGVRYTF.

This sequence joins TRBV3-1 (or the pseudogene TRBV3-2) and TRBJ2-3, with D possibly being TRBD1 (5 bases). Germline V gene lookup returns CDR1 LGHDT and CDR2 YNNKEL (reference sequence). The CDR3 is 15 residues long. V was clipped by 0 bases and J by 8 bases, with 15 bases between them. The CDR3 DNA is TGTGCCAGCAGCCAAGATCAGGGCCAGTGGGGTACGCAGTATTTT. Amino acid sequence: CASSQDQGQWGTQYF.

The gene calls are TRBV5-8 and TRBJ1-2; 10 bases fit TRBD1. CDR1 and CDR2 from the germline V gene are SGHTS and YDEGEE. The V gene end was trimmed by 4 bases and the J gene end by 5 bases; junction bases not matched to a gene: 14. The CDR3 extends over 17 amino acids. The CDR3 DNA reads as TGTGCCAGCAGCCCGCGACAGGGGGCCCTAATCCTATATGGCTACACCTTC. It yields the protein CASSPRQGALILYGYTF.

The J gene is TRBJ1-1, the V gene TRBV27, with 10 bases aligning to TRBD1. V shed 3 bases and J 1 base; nucleotides not matched to a gene: 8. Germline assignment: CDR1 MNHEY and CDR2 SMNVEV (reference sequence). The CDR3 is 17 residues long. The CDR3 DNA follows: TGTGCCAGCAGTTTCCGCGGGACAGGGGCTTCGAACACTGAAGCTTTCTTT. Its translation: CASSFRGTGASNTEAFF.

This clone was counted between two and nine times. CDR3 sequence (DNA): TGTGCCATCAGCGGACAGGGGGGGGAAGCTTTCTTT. It is translated as CAISGQGGEAFF. The chain employs TRBV10-3 and TRBJ1-1; the match to TRBD1 covers 10 bases. J was trimmed by 8 bases and V by 6 bases; bases with no gene match: 3. The CDR3 covers 12 residues. Germline values: CDR1 ENHRY, CDR2 SYGVKD.